These 29 T cell receptor beta chains originate from one sample sequenced in a study of T cell repertoires in cytomegalovirus infection. Using its own MiXCR run on the reads, TCRdb lists one record per CDR3 protein. The table shows approximately 500,000 distinct CDR3 sequences, with about 25% occurring only once. Sequencing was performed on PBMCs. Receptor source: a human donor in good health (CMV status not recorded). Some clones in this sample may be carry-over from other donors' samples.

The chain combines TRBV12-3 or TRBV12-4 with TRBJ1-1; D call uncertain. The V end lost 3 bases, the J end lost 7 bases, and 12 bases lay between the germline ends. The length of the CDR3 is 13 residues. The CDR3 sequence: CASSFLPASEAFF. CDR3 coding DNA: TGTGCCAGCAGTTTCTTGCCCGCCAGTGAAGCTTTCTTT.

This chain joins TRBV6-2 or TRBV6-3 and TRBJ1-3; D remains ambiguous. Germline lookup yields CDR1 MNHEY and CDR2 SVGEGT. With 0 bases removed from V and 0 bases from J, the gap between germline ends came to 3 bases. This CDR3 is built from 14 residues. As DNA, the CDR3 is TGTGCCAGCAGTTACTCGGCCTCTGGAAACACCATATATTTT. Protein product: CASSYSASGNTIYF.

This clonotype came up many times. The chain carries TRBV7-2 and TRBJ2-7; D remains unclear. V was shortened by 3 bases and J by 2 bases, with 8 bases between the two germline ends. The CDR3 has 13 residues. Germline V lookup: CDR1 SGHTA, CDR2 FQGNSA. The CDR3 sequence is CASSFSLTYEQYF. CDR3 DNA: TGTGCCAGCAGCTTTTCGCTTACCTACGAGCAGTACTTC.

Only a few counts were recorded for this clonotype. This chain connects TRBV12-3 or TRBV12-4 to TRBJ2-3; D remains unclear. The CDR3 spans 14 residues. Trimming took 1 base from V and 2 from J, leaving 7 bases between them. Written as DNA, the CDR3 is TGTGCCAGCAGTTTAGGGCCCGTCACAGATACGCAGTATTTT. Translating it yields CASSLGPVTDTQYF.

Many counts were recorded for this clonotype. This rearrangement joins TRBV7-8 to TRBJ2-1, with D possibly being TRBD1 (6 bases). The germline V gene has CDR1 SGHVS and CDR2 FQNEAQ. Trimming took 5 bases from V and 9 from J, leaving 20 bases between them. CDR3 length: 15 residues. DNA of the CDR3: TGTGCCAGCAGCCCAGTCAGGGGCCCGCTCACTGAGCAGTTCTTC. Translating it yields CASSPVRGPLTEQFF.

This clonotype occurred many times. V is TRBV7-2 and J is TRBJ1-5; the D is unclear. Trimming took off 1 base at V and 1 base at J, with 11 bases between the two ends. The length of the CDR3 is 16 residues. Germline V gene data show CDR1 as SGHTA and CDR2 as FQGNSA. CDR3 region: CASSLVGVDSNQPQHF. DNA of the CDR3: TGTGCCAGCAGCTTAGTTGGGGTAGACAGCAATCAGCCCCAGCATTTT.

Points on this clonotype: Sequence at one end of the junction differs from germline and may be a read error. In DNA form, the CDR3 reads TGTGCCAGCAGTCATAGAGCATTT. It codes for CASSHRAF. The chain carries TRBV12-3 or TRBV12-4 and TRBJ1-1; D is uncertain. This CDR3 is built from 8 residues.

The chain joins TRBV7-3 to TRBJ2-7, with D possibly called TRBD1 or TRBD2 (5 bases each). CDR1 is SGHTA and CDR2 is FQGTGA in the germline V gene. There are 14 residues in the CDR3. V lost 5 bases, J lost 0 bases, and 11 bases lay in between. CDR3 bases: TGTGCCAGCAGCCCCGGGACGGACTCCTACGAGCAGTACTTC. Translated, it gives CASSPGTDSYEQYF.

V is TRBV7-9 and J is TRBJ1-2, with a weak D call TRBD1 (5 bases). There are 12 residues in the CDR3. Germline CDR1 and CDR2: SEHNR and FQNEAQ (reference sequence). V was cut by 7 bases and J by 8 bases, with 14 bases left in between. The CDR3 sequence: CASTFGRDGYTF. The CDR3 coding sequence is TGTGCCAGCACCTTCGGAAGGGACGGCTACACCTTC.

This clonotype was observed at least ten times. The CDR3 region has the DNA TGTGCCAGCAGCCCCGGGACACACCTTCGGGCTGCGGCTTTCTTT. It yields the protein CASSPGTHLRAAAFF. The genes are TRBV7-2 and TRBJ1-1, with D possibly matching TRBD1 (6 bases). The V end lost 5 bases, the J end lost 11 bases, and 24 bases lay between the germline ends. Germline CDR1 and CDR2: SGHTA and FQGNSA. This CDR3 contains 15 residues.

The chain recombines TRBV6-6 with TRBJ1-6, with D uncertain. Germline V lookup: CDR1 MNHNY, CDR2 SVGAGI (reference sequence). Trimming removed 0 bases from V and 0 bases from J, with 9 bases in between. The CDR3 is 17 amino acids. CDR3 bases: TGTGCCAGCAGTTACTCGGTGGCCTACTCCTATAATTCACCCCTCCACTTT. Translating it yields CASSYSVAYSYNSPLHF.

This clonotype was detected a few times. This rearrangement joins TRBV12-3 or TRBV12-4 to TRBJ2-7; 8 nucleotides agree with TRBD1. V lost 2 bases and J lost 12; bases outside the gene matches: 15. This CDR3 spans 15 amino acids. The CDR3 region has the DNA TGTGCCAGCAGTTTAAATCTCGGACAGGGAAGGGGTTTGTACTTC. It encodes CASSLNLGQGRGLYF.

This clonotype came up a few times. This sequence joins TRBV5-1 and TRBJ1-2; D is perhaps TRBD1 (5 bases). This CDR3 spans 16 amino acids. Trimming took 0 bases from V and 3 from J, leaving 15 bases between them. Germline V gene data show CDR1 as SGHRS and CDR2 as YFSETQ. CDR3 nucleotide sequence: TGCGCCAGCAGCTTGGTGGTGGGGGGGTTCGACTATGGCTACACCTTC. It codes for CASSLVVGGFDYGYTF.

V gene TRBV2 combines with J gene TRBJ1-5; no clear D. The germline V gene has CDR1 SNHLY and CDR2 FYNNEI. The CDR3 has 16 residues. Between the trimmed V and J ends, which lost 5 bases and 2 bases, there was a span of 16 bases. CDR3 bases: TGTGCCAGCAGTCCCCCGGTTCCCGGAGGCAATCAGCCCCAGCATTTT. This codes for CASSPPVPGGNQPQHF.

This clonotype has just a few counts. This chain uses TRBV29-1 with TRBJ2-2; TRBD2 aligns across 7 bases. Trimming removed 1 base from V and 6 bases from J; junction bases left unmatched: 8. The CDR3 has 15 residues. Germline V gene data show CDR1 as SQVTM and CDR2 as ANQGSEA. Here the CDR3 reads CSVEVLGGVSGELFF. CDR3 nucleotides: TGCAGCGTTGAAGTTTTGGGAGGGGTCTCCGGGGAGCTGTTTTTT.

The CDR3 region has the DNA TGTGCCAGCAGCCTCCCGGACAGTTACCTCAATGAGCAGTTCTTC. Its protein is CASSLPDSYLNEQFF. The chain is built from TRBV5-4 and TRBJ2-1; a weak D match, TRBD1 (6 bases). This CDR3 comprises 15 residues. Germline lookup yields CDR1 SGHNT and CDR2 YYREEE (reference sequence). Trimming removed 4 bases at V and 6 bases at J, with 17 bases between.

There are many counts of this clonotype. The junction departs from germline at one end; a sequencing error may be responsible. The rearrangement links TRBV7-7 to TRBJ2-3; TRBD2 matches at 12 bases. Germline loops: CDR1 SSHAT, CDR2 FNYEAQ (reference sequence). CDR3 length: 19 residues. The CDR3 region has the DNA TGTGCTAGCAGCCCCCGACTAGCGGGAGAGAGGACAGCGGCGGATACGCAGTATTTT. It yields the protein CASSPRLAGERTAADTQYF.

V is TRBV24-1 and J is TRBJ2-5, with a weak D call TRBD2 (6 bases). V lost 5 bases, J lost 3 bases, and 12 bases lay in between. CDR3 size: 14 residues. Germline V gene sequence: CDR1 KGHDR, CDR2 SFDVKD. The CDR3 loop is CATSVGSGKETQYF. The CDR3 DNA reads as TGTGCCACCAGTGTCGGTAGCGGAAAAGAGACCCAGTACTTC.

This clonotype was recorded a few times. The J gene is TRBJ2-7, the V gene TRBV6-6; weak D call: TRBD1 (6 bases). This CDR3 region has 12 residues. Germline V lookup: CDR1 MNHNY, CDR2 SVGAGI (reference sequence). The DNA for the CDR3 is TGTGCTACTGGGGACATCGCAGGCGAGCAGTACGTC. This codes for CATGDIAGEQYV.

The chain links TRBV6-2 or TRBV6-3 to TRBJ1-1; TRBD1 matches at 9 bases. The CDR3 has 16 amino acids. Germline assignment: CDR1 MNHEY and CDR2 SVGEGT. V lost 5 bases, J lost 3 bases, and 10 bases stayed unmatched. This CDR3 reads CASSGDRATRDTEAFF. Here the CDR3 DNA reads TGTGCCAGCAGTGGGGACAGGGCAACGAGGGACACTGAAGCTTTCTTT.

This clonotype was counted ten times or more. The chain has TRBV7-9 and TRBJ1-2; 11 bases align to TRBD1. Germline CDR1 reads SEHNR; CDR2 reads FQNEAQ (reference sequence). This CDR3 spans 15 amino acids. V gave up 6 bases and J gave up 5 bases; unmatched junction bases: 8. The CDR3 here is CASRTGQGGVYGYTF. CDR3 nucleotide sequence: TGTGCCAGCAGAACGGGACAGGGGGGAGTTTATGGCTACACCTTC.

This clonotype was picked up a small number of times. The chain has TRBV19 and TRBJ2-5, with TRBD2 identical over 8 bases. V lost 3 bases and J lost 1; bases outside the gene matches: 7. Germline assignment: CDR1 LNHDA and CDR2 SQIVND (reference sequence). The CDR3 covers 16 residues. The CDR3 nucleotides read TGTGCCAGTAGTATCGGTCGGGAGGGAATCCAAGAGACCCAGTACTTC. This sequence encodes CASSIGREGIQETQYF.

Note on this clonotype: The junction and the germline gene differ at one end; a read error may be behind it. The V and J genes are TRBV7-2 and TRBJ1-5, with D tentatively TRBD1 (5 bases). The CDR3 has 17 residues. Germline CDR1 SGHTA, CDR2 FQGNSA. CDR3 protein: CVSSLDARDLYNQPQHF. The CDR3 DNA is TGTGTCAGCAGCTTAGATGCTCGGGACCTCTACAATCAGCCCCAGCATTTT.

The rearrangement uses TRBV19 and TRBJ2-5, with 8 bases aligning to TRBD1. Germline V CDR1 and CDR2: LNHDA, SQIVND (reference sequence). This CDR3 has 16 residues. J gave up 1 base and V 5 bases, and 9 bases lay outside the gene matches. CDR3 DNA sequence: TGTGCCAGTAGTCCTCTCGGACAGGGATTCCAAGAGACCCAGTACTTC. Amino acids: CASSPLGQGFQETQYF.

The chain links TRBV4-3 to TRBJ2-7; D gene ambiguous. Trimming removed 2 bases at V and 3 bases at J, with 11 bases between. This CDR3 comprises 14 residues. Germline V gene data show CDR1 as LGHNA and CDR2 as YSLEER. The DNA of the CDR3 is TGCGCCAGCAGCCAATTTTTCGGTGTCTACGAGCAGTACTTC. It is translated as CASSQFFGVYEQYF.

This clonotype was seen at least ten times. The genes are TRBV7-2 and TRBJ2-3, with D possibly TRBD1 on 5 matching bases. This CDR3 has 15 residues. In germline, CDR1 is SGHTA, CDR2 FQGNSA. V was cut by 5 bases and J by 5 bases, with 17 bases left in between. CDR3 loop: CASSLPLSQGDTQYF. Here the CDR3 DNA reads TGTGCCAGCAGCCTCCCCCTTAGCCAGGGAGATACGCAGTATTTT.

This clonotype was observed at least ten times. The V call is TRBV7-2, the J call TRBJ2-6, with 7 bases fitting TRBD1. J lost 2 bases, V lost 7 bases, and 5 bases had no gene match. CDR1 is SGHTA and CDR2 is FQGNSA in the germline V gene. The CDR3 contains 15 residues. DNA for the CDR3: TGTGCCAGCACCCTCCAGGGGGCTGGGGCCAACGTCCTGACTTTC. Protein: CASTLQGAGANVLTF.

The chain has TRBV24-1 and TRBJ1-5; D is ambiguous. V was pared by 4 bases and J by 0 bases, with 6 bases between. This CDR3 contains 14 residues. Germline V gives CDR1 KGHDR, CDR2 SFDVKD. The CDR3 region is CATSDEYSNQPQHF. DNA for the CDR3: TGTGCCACCAGTGACGAGTATAGCAATCAGCCCCAGCATTTT.

V usage is TRBV20-1 and J usage is TRBJ1-6, with unresolved D. The germline V and J ends were trimmed by 5 bases and 7 bases, with 21 bases remaining between them. Germline CDR1 and CDR2: DFQATT and SNEGSKA (reference sequence). The CDR3 loop spans 16 amino acids. The CDR3 sequence is CSARWTGERWNSPLHF. DNA of the CDR3: TGCAGTGCTCGTTGGACTGGGGAGAGGTGGAATTCACCCCTCCACTTT.